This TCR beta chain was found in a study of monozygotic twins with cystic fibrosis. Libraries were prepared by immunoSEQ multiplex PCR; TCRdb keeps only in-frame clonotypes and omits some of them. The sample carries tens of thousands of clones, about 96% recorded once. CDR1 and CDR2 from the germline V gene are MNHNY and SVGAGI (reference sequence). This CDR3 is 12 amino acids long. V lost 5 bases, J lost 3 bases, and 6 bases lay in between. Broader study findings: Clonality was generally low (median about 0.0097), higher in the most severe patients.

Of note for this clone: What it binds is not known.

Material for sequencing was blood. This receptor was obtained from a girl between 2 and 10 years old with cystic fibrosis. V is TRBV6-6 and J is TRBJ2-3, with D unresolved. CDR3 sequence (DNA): TGTGCCAGCAGTCCGACGACAGATACGCAGTATTTT. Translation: CASSPTTDTQYF.